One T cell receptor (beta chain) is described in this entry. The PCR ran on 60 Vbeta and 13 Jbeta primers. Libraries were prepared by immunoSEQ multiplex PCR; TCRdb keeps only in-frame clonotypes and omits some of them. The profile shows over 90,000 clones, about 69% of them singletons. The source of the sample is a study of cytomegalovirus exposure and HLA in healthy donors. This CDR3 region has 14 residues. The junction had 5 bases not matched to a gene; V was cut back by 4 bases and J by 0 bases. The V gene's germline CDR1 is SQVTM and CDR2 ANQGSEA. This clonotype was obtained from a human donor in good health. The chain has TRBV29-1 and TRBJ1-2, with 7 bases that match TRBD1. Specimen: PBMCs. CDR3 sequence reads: CSVVAGTANYGYTF. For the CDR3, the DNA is TGCAGCGTTGTTGCGGGGACAGCTAACTATGGCTACACCTTC. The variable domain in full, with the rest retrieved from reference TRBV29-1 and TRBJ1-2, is SAVISQKPSRDICQRGTSLTIQCQVDSQVTMMFWYRQQPGQSLTLIATANQGSEATYESGFVIDKFPISRPNLTFSTLTVSNMSPEDSSIYLCSVVAGTANYGYTFGSGTRLTVV.